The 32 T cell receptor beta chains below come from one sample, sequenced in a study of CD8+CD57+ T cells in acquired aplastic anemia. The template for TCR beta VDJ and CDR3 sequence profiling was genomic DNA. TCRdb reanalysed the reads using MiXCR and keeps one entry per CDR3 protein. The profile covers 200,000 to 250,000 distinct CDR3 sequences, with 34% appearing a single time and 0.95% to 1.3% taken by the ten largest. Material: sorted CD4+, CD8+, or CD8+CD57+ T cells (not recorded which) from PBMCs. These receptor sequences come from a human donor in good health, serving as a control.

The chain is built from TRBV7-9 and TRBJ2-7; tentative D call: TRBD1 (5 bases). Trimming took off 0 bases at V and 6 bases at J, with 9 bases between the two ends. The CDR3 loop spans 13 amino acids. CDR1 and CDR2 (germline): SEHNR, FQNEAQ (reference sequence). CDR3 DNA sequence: TGTGCCAGCAGCTTAGCGGGCAGGGCCGAGCAGTACTTC. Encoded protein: CASSLAGRAEQYF.

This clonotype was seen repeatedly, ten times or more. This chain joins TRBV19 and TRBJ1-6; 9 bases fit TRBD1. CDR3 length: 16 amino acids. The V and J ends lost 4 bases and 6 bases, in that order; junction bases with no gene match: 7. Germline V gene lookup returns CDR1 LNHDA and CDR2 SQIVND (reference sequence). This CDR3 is CASSNTGGRSNSPLHF. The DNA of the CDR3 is TGTGCCAGTAGTAACACAGGGGGCCGGTCTAATTCACCCCTCCACTTT.

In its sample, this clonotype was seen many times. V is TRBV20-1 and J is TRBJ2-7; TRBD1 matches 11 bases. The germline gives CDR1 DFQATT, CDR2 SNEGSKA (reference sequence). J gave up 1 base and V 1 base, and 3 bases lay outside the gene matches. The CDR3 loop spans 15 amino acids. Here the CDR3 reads CSARGGTGGSYEQYF. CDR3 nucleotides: TGCAGTGCTAGAGGTGGGACAGGGGGGTCCTACGAGCAGTACTTC.

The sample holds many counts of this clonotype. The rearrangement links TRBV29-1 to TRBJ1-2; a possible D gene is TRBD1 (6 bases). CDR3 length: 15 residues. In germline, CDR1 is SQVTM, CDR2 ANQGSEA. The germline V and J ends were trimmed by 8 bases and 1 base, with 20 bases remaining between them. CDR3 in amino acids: CSTLKEGGDNYGYTF. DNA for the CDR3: TGCAGCACCCTTAAGGAGGGGGGAGATAACTATGGCTACACCTTC.

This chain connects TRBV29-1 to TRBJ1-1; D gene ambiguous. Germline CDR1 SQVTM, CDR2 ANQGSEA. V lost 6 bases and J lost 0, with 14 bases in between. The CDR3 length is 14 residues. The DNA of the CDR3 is TGCAGCGTCGGACTAGGTCAGTTGAACACTGAAGCTTTCTTT. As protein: CSVGLGQLNTEAFF.

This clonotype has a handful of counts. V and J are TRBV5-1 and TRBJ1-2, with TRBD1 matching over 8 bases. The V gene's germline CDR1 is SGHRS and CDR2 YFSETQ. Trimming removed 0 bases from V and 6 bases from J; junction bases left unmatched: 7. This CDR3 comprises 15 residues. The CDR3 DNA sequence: TGCGCCAGCAGCTTGGAGCCCAGGGGGCTAGATGGCTACACCTTC. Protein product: CASSLEPRGLDGYTF. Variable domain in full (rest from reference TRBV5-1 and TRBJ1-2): KAGVTQTPRYLIKTRGQQVTLSCSPISGHRSVSWYQQTPGQGLQFLFEYFSETQRNKGNFPGRFSGRQFSNSRSEMNVSTLELGDSALYLCASSLEPRGLDGYTFGSGTRLTVV.

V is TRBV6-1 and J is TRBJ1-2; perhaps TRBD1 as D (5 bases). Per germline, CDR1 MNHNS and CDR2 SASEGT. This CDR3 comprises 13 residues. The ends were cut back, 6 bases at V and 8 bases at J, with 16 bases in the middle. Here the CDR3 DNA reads TGTGCCAGCAGCAACGGGGGGGTAGGAGGCTACACCTTC. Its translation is CASSNGGVGGYTF.

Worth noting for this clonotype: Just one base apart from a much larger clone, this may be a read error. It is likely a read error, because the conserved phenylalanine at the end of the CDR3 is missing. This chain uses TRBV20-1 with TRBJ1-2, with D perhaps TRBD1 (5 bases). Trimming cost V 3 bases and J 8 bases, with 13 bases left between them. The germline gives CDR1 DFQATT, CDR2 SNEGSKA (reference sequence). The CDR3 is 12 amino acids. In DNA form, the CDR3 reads TGCAGTGCTAGTCTTAGGACACCAGGCTACACCCTC. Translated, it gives CSASLRTPGYTL.

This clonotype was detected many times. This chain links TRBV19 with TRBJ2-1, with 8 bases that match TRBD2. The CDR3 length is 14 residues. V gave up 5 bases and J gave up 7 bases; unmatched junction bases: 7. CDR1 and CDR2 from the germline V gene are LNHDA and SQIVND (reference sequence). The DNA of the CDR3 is TGTGCCAGTAGTGGTAGGGGCGGGAGGAATGAGCAGTTCTTC. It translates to CASSGRGGRNEQFF.

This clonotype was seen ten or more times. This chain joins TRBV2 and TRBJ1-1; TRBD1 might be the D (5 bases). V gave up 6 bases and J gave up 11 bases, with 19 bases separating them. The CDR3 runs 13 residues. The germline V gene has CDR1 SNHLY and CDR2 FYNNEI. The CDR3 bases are TGTGCCAGCAGCGCATCGGCCAGGGTGTTTGCTTTCTTT. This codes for CASSASARVFAFF.

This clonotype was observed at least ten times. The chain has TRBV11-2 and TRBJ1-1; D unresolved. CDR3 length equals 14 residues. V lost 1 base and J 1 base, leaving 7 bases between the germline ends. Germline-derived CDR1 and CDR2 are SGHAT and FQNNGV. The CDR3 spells CASSLVRQNTEAFF. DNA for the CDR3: TGTGCCAGCAGCTTAGTTCGGCAGAACACTGAAGCTTTCTTT.

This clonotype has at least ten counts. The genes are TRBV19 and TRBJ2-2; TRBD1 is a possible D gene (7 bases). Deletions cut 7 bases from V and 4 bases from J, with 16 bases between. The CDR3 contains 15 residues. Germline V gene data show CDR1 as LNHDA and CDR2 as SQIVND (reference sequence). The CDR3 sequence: CASTPNQGGTGELFF. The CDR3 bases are TGTGCCAGTACCCCAAACCAGGGGGGCACCGGGGAGCTGTTTTTT.

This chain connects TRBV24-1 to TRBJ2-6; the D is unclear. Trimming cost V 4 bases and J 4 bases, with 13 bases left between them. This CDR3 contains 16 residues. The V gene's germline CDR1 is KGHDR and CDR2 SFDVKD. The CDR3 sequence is CATSDRASDGANVLTF. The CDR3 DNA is TGTGCCACCAGTGACCGGGCCTCCGACGGGGCCAACGTCCTGACTTTC.

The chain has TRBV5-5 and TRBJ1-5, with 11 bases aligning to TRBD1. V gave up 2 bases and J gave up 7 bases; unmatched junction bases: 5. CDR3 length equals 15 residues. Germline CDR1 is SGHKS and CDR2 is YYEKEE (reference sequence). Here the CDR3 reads CASSFEGQGGQPQHF. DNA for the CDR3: TGTGCCAGCAGCTTTGAGGGACAGGGGGGCCAGCCCCAGCATTTT.

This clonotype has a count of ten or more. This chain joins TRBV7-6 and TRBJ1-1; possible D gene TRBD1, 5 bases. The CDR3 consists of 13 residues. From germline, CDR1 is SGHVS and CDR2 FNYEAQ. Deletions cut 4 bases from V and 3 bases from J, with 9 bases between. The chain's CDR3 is CASSSKGDTEAFF. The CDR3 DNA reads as TGTGCCAGCAGCTCGAAAGGGGACACTGAAGCTTTCTTT.

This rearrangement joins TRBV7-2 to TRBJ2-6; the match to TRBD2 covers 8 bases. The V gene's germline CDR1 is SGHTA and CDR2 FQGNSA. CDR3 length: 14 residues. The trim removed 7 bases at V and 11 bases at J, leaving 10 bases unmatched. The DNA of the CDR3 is TGTGCCAGCAACGACCCGGGGGGGACCCACGTCCTGACTTTC. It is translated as CASNDPGGTHVLTF.

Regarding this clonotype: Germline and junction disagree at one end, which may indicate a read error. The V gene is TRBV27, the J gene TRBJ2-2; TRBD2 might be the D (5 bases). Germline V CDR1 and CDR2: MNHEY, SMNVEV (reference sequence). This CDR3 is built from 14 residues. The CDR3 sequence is CASSFLRNTGELLF. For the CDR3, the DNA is TGTGCCAGCAGTTTTCTGCGGAACACCGGGGAGCTGCTTTTT.

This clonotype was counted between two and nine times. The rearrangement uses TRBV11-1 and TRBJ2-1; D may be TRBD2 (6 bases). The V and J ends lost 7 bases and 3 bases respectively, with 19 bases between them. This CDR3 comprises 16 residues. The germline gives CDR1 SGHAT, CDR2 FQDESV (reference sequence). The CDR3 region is CASTPVGGSYYNEQFF. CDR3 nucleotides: TGTGCCAGCACCCCCGTCGGGGGTTCCTACTACAATGAGCAGTTCTTC. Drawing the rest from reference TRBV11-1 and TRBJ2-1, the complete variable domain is EAEVAQSPRYKITEKSQAVAFWCDPISGHATLYWYRQILGQGPELLVQFQDESVVDDSQLPKDRFSAERLKGVDSTLKIQPAELGDSAMYLCASTPVGGSYYNEQFFGPGTRLTVL.

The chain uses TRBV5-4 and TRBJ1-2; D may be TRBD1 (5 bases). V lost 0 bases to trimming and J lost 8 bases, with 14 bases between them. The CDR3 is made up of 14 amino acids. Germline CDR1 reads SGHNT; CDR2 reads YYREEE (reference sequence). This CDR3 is CASSLVGQGRGYTF. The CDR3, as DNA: TGTGCCAGCAGCTTGGTGGGGCAGGGACGGGGCTACACCTTC.

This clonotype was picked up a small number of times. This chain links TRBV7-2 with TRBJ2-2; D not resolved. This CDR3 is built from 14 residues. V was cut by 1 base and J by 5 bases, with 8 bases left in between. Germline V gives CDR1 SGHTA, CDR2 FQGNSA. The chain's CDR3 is CASSLDRVTGELFF. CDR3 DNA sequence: TGTGCCAGCAGCTTAGATAGGGTTACCGGGGAGCTGTTTTTT.

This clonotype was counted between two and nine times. CDR3 protein: CASSLGGEQFF. In DNA form, the CDR3 reads TGTGCCAGCAGTTTAGGGGGGGAGCAGTTCTTC. J is TRBJ2-1 and V is TRBV19; D possibly matches TRBD1 or TRBD2 (6 bases each). Germline CDR1 and CDR2: LNHDA and SQIVND (reference sequence). Trimming took 9 bases from V and 10 from J, leaving 13 bases between them. The CDR3 is 11 residues long.

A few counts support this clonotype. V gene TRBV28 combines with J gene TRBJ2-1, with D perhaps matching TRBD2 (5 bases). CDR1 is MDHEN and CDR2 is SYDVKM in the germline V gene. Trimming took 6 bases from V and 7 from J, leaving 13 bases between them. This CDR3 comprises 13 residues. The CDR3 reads CASRWTHSNEQFF. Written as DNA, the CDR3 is TGTGCCAGCAGGTGGACTCATTCAAATGAGCAGTTCTTC.

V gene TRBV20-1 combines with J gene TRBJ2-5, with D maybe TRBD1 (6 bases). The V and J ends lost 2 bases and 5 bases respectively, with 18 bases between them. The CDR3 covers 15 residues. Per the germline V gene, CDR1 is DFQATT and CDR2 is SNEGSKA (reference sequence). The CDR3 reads CSARSPRGGPETQYF. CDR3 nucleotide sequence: TGCAGTGCTAGAAGCCCTAGAGGGGGTCCTGAGACCCAGTACTTC.

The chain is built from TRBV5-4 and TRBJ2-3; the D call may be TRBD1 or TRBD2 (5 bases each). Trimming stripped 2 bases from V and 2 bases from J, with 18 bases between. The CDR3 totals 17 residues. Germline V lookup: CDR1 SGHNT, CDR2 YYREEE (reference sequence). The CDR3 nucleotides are TGTGCCAGCAGCTTTCGGGGCGTTCGGGAATTCACAGATACGCAGTATTTT. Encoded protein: CASSFRGVREFTDTQYF.

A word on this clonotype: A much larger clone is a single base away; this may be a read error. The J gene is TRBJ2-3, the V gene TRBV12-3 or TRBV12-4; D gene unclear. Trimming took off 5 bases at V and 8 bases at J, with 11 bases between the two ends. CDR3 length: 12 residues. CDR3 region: CASSPQDSTQYF. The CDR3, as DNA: TGTGCCAGCAGTCCCCAAGACTCTACGCAGTATTTT.

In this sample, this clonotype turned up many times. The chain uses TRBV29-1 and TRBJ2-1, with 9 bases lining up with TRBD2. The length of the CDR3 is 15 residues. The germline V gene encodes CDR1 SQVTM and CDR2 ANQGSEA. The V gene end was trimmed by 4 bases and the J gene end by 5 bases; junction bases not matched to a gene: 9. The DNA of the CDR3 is TGCAGCGTTGTGCGGGAGGGAGGCCCTCACAATGAGCAGTTCTTC. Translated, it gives CSVVREGGPHNEQFF.

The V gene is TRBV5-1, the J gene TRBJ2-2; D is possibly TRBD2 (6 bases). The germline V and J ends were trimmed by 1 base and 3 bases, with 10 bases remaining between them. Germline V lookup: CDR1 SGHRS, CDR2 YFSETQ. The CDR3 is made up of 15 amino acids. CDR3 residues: CASSLSAGYTGELFF. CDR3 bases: TGCGCCAGCAGCTTGTCGGCGGGGTACACCGGGGAGCTGTTTTTT.

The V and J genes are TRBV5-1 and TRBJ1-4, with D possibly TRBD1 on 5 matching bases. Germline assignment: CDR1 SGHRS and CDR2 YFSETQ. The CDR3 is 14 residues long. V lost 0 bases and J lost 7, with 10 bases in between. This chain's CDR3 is CASSLAGGVEKLFF. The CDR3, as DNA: TGCGCCAGCAGCTTGGCCGGGGGGGTTGAAAAACTGTTTTTT.

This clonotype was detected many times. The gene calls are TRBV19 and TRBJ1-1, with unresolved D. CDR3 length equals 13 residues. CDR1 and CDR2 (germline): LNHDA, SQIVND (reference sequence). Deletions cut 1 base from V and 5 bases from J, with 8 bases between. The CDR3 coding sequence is TGTGCCAGTAGTATAGGGGTGGGGACTGAAGCTTTCTTT. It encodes CASSIGVGTEAFF.

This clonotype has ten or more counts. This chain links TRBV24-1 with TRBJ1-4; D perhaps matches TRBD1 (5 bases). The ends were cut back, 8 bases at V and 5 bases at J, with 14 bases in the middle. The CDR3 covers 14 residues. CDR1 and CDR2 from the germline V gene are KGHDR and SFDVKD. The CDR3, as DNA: TGTGCCACCACCTTGGGACGGCCGAATGAAAAACTGTTTTTT. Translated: CATTLGRPNEKLFF.

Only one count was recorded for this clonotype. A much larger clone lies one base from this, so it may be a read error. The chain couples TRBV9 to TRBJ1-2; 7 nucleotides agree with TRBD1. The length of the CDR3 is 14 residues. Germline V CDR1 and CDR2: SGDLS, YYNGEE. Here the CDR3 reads CANSGTGAAYGYTF. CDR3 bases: TGTGCCAACAGCGGTACAGGGGCTGCCTATGGCTACACCTTC.

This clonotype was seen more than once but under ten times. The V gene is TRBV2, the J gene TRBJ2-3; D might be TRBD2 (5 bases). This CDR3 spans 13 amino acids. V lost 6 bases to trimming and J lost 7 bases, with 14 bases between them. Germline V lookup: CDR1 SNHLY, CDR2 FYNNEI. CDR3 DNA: TGTGCCAGCAGCCAACTAGTTTCTCATACGCAGTATTTT. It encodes CASSQLVSHTQYF.